This record concerns one TCR beta chain sequence. Its antigen is as yet unknown. In the authors' workflow: Patients' conventional T cells yielded some 9.9x10^4 distinct TCRbeta sequences; donors' 13.4x10^4. TCRdb keeps only in-frame clones here, not all; method: immunoSEQ multiplex PCR. V, J and clone size are taken as reported in that table, and D and trimming were inferred from the DNA itself. Of tens of thousands of clones listed, less than 97% are singletons. The data originate from a study of B cell selection in AIRE deficiency. Points from the study as a whole: About 30.6% of healthy-shared Treg TCRbeta sequences appeared in patient Tconv cells. With only TCRbeta sequenced, over 30% of shared healthy Treg sequences overlapped Tconv.

Conventional CD4 T cells were sorted as CD4+CD127+ cells. The V and J ends lost 7 bases and 1 base respectively, with 10 bases between them. In germline, CDR1 is MNHNY, CDR2 SVGAGI (reference sequence). This CDR3 contains 13 residues. The origin of this receptor is a human donor in good health. The V call is TRBV6-6, the J call TRBJ1-1; perhaps TRBD1 as D (5 bases). Sequencing input: CD4+CD127+ conventional T cells sorted from PBMCs. CDR3: CASTTQGNTEAFF. CDR3 sequence (DNA): TGTGCCAGCACCACCCAGGGGAACACTGAAGCTTTCTTT.